This T cell receptor beta chain is drawn from a study of T cell responses to AZD1222 COVID-19 vaccine. Method: immunoSEQ multiplex PCR; TCRdb's copy keeps in-frame clones and lacks some. The table lists 65,000 to 75,000 clones, around nine tenths of them singletons, with 4% to 5% in the top ten. The germline V gene has CDR1 SGHRS and CDR2 YFSETQ. The CDR3 runs 13 residues. After removal of 4 bases from V and 5 bases from J, the junction contained 5 bases not matched to a gene. Whole-study results and caveats: Nearly half of spike-specific TCRs reportedly target unmutated variant regions. Donors were largely white British and mainly female; clonal diversity was possibly underestimated.

This clone has more than one count but fewer than ten. Antigen unknown. The origin of this receptor is an adult who received the MenACWY meningococcal vaccine as a control. This specimen was peripheral blood, taken 28 days after the second dose of the MenACWY control vaccine. The gene calls are TRBV5-1 and TRBJ1-2, with 7 bases matching TRBD1. The CDR3 sequence is CASSEGQFYGYTF. In nucleotides, the CDR3 is TGCGCCAGCAGCGAGGGACAGTTTTATGGCTACACCTTC.